Presented here are 29 T cell receptor beta chains from one specimen sequenced in a study of blood T cells in healthy people across ages. Alongside a J-beta primer mix, a sample-barcoded 5' primer served in a second PCR lasting about 7 to 11 cycles. TCRdb re-called the 5' RACE reads with MiXCR, one entry per CDR3 protein. The repertoire consists of fewer than 900,000 distinct CDR3 sequences, with around 46% occurring once and the leading ten covering 20% to 25%. Input material: blood. These receptors came from a woman in her sixties or seventies in good health.

V is TRBV5-1 and J is TRBJ1-6, with D possibly TRBD1 on 6 matching bases. The CDR3 has 15 amino acids. The V gene's germline CDR1 is SGHRS and CDR2 YFSETQ. V was shortened by 2 bases and J by 3 bases, with 9 bases between the two germline ends. The CDR3 DNA is TGCGCCAGCAGCTTCGAACAGGGCTATAATTCACCCCTCCACTTT. It is translated as CASSFEQGYNSPLHF.

This chain joins TRBV2 and TRBJ2-7; the match to TRBD2 covers 7 bases. V dropped 6 bases and J dropped 7; count of bases not matched to a gene: 15. The germline CDR1 and CDR2 sequences are SNHLY and FYNNEI. This CDR3 has 15 residues. The CDR3 loop reads CASSPGAGESDEQYF. The CDR3 DNA reads as TGTGCCAGCAGCCCCGGGGCGGGAGAATCCGATGAGCAGTACTTC.

The chain is built from TRBV28 and TRBJ1-1, with D possibly TRBD1 on 6 matching bases. Germline values: CDR1 MDHEN, CDR2 SYDVKM. The germline V and J ends were trimmed by 6 bases and 5 bases, with 10 bases remaining between them. This CDR3 comprises 12 residues. The CDR3 sequence is CASSRQETEAFF. As DNA, the CDR3 is TGTGCCAGCAGCCGACAGGAGACTGAAGCTTTCTTT.

This clonotype was picked up many times. The chain couples TRBV4-1 to TRBJ2-7; the D gene could be TRBD1 or TRBD2 (5 bases each). The ends were cut back, 0 bases at V and 2 bases at J, with 14 bases in the middle. In germline, CDR1 is MGHRA, CDR2 YSYEKL. This CDR3 has 16 residues. The CDR3 sequence: CASSQDSARDAYEQYF. In DNA form, the CDR3 reads TGCGCCAGCAGCCAAGATTCAGCGAGGGACGCCTACGAGCAGTACTTC.

The rearrangement links TRBV7-2 to TRBJ2-5; a possible D gene is TRBD2 (6 bases). V lost 1 base to trimming and J lost 1 base, with 19 bases between them. In germline, CDR1 is SGHTA, CDR2 FQGNSA. The length of the CDR3 is 18 residues. This CDR3 is CASSLGTTWAKIQETQYF. CDR3 sequence (DNA): TGTGCCAGCAGCTTAGGGACTACCTGGGCTAAGATCCAAGAGACCCAGTACTTC. Combining the CDR3 with reference TRBV7-2 and TRBJ2-5 gives the whole variable domain GAGVSQSPSNKVTEKGKDVELRCDPISGHTALYWYRQSLGQGLEFLIYFQGNSAPDKSGLPSDRFSAERTGGSVSTLTIQRTQQEDSAVYLCASSLGTTWAKIQETQYFGPGTRLLVL.

The V call is TRBV7-9, the J call TRBJ1-1; a possible D gene is TRBD1 (5 bases). This CDR3 is 11 amino acids long. Germline CDR1 and CDR2: SEHNR and FQNEAQ (reference sequence). Trimming removed 6 bases from V and 11 bases from J, with 13 bases in between. CDR3 bases: TGTGCCAGCAGGACAGAGGTAGAGGCTTTCTTT. Its translation is CASRTEVEAFF.

As regards this clonotype: One end of the junction does not line up with germline, which may come from a read error. The chain has TRBV4-3 and TRBJ1-1, with no clear D. Per the germline V gene, CDR1 is LGHNA and CDR2 is YSLEER. The CDR3 totals 14 residues. The CDR3 bases are TGCGCCAGCAGCCAATATGGCGGGAACACTGAACCTTTCTTT. It is translated as CASSQYGGNTEPFF.

This chain uses TRBV11-2 with TRBJ2-7; TRBD1 agrees at 7 bases. V lost 4 bases, J lost 0 bases, and 6 bases stayed unmatched. This CDR3 has 15 amino acids. The germline V gene has CDR1 SGHAT and CDR2 FQNNGV. In DNA, the CDR3 is TGTGCCAGCAGCTCCACGGACAGGCCCTCCTACGAGCAGTACTTC. The encoded protein is CASSSTDRPSYEQYF.

This sequence joins TRBV7-2 and TRBJ2-1; 10 bases are shared with TRBD1. Germline-derived CDR1 and CDR2 are SGHTA and FQGNSA. V was clipped by 5 bases and J by 6 bases; unmatched bases: 7. This CDR3 has 15 residues. The CDR3: CASSPIRDRGNEQFF. CDR3 nucleotide sequence: TGTGCCAGCAGCCCGATCCGGGACAGGGGCAATGAGCAGTTCTTC.

The rearrangement uses TRBV5-1 and TRBJ2-6; 11 bases fit TRBD1. The trim removed 3 bases at V and 3 bases at J, leaving 2 bases unmatched. Germline lookup yields CDR1 SGHRS and CDR2 YFSETQ. The CDR3 runs to 16 residues. CDR3 residues: CASSWTGGGGANVLTF. CDR3 DNA: TGCGCCAGCAGCTGGACAGGGGGCGGTGGGGCCAACGTCCTGACTTTC.

This clonotype was detected ten times or more. V gene TRBV6-5 combines with J gene TRBJ2-7; perhaps TRBD1 as D (7 bases). The CDR3 has 15 amino acids. The germline V gene encodes CDR1 MNHEY and CDR2 SVGAGI. V was cut by 5 bases and J by 1 base, with 15 bases left in between. The CDR3: CASSGRGAGSYEQYF. The CDR3 nucleotides are TGTGCCAGCAGTGGCAGGGGGGCAGGGTCCTACGAGCAGTACTTC.

Details on this clonotype: This may be a read error: a much more frequent sequence differs by one nucleotide. This rearrangement joins TRBV12-3 or TRBV12-4 to TRBJ2-1, with TRBD1 matching 9 bases. The CDR3 extends over 15 amino acids. Unmatched junction bases numbered 5, after V lost 6 bases and J lost 2 bases. The CDR3 nucleotides read TGTGCCAGCAGCCCACAGGGGGCCCCCTACAATGAGCAGTTCTTC. Amino acid sequence: CASSPQGAPYNEQFF.

The chain links TRBV20-1 to TRBJ2-7; 9 nucleotides line up with TRBD1. The CDR3 covers 13 residues. In germline, CDR1 is DFQATT, CDR2 SNEGSKA (reference sequence). V lost 4 bases, J lost 3 bases, and 4 bases stayed unmatched. CDR3: CSAKTGGFYEQYF. As DNA, the CDR3 is TGCAGTGCTAAGACAGGGGGTTTCTACGAGCAGTACTTC.

The chain is built from TRBV7-3 and TRBJ2-1; TRBD2 agrees at 8 bases. Germline assignment: CDR1 SGHTA and CDR2 FQGTGA. The V gene end was trimmed by 0 bases and the J gene end by 4 bases; junction bases not matched to a gene: 5. CDR3 length: 16 amino acids. The CDR3 region is CASSLTWASGYNEQFF. In DNA form, the CDR3 reads TGTGCCAGCAGCTTAACGTGGGCTAGCGGGTACAATGAGCAGTTCTTC.

This clonotype was recorded many times. This chain uses TRBV12-3 or TRBV12-4 with TRBJ2-5, with a possible D match to TRBD2 (7 bases). V lost 8 bases and J lost 6, with 16 bases in between. The CDR3 covers 13 residues. CDR3 sequence: CASVRGPEKTQYF. In DNA, the CDR3 is TGTGCCAGCGTGCGGGGGCCTGAAAAGACCCAGTACTTC.

At least ten counts were recorded for this clonotype. The genes are TRBV3-1 and TRBJ2-7, with 8 nucleotides matching TRBD2. This CDR3 has 15 residues. The germline gives CDR1 LGHDT, CDR2 YNNKEL (reference sequence). The J segment lost 2 bases and the V segment lost 0 bases, leaving 3 bases of the junction unmatched. CDR3 sequence: CASSQEGLAAYEQYF. CDR3 in DNA: TGTGCCAGCAGCCAAGAAGGACTAGCAGCCTACGAGCAGTACTTC.

The J gene is TRBJ1-5, the V gene TRBV4-1; D is uncertain. This CDR3 comprises 16 residues. V lost 3 bases and J lost 0, with 12 bases in between. Germline CDR1 is MGHRA and CDR2 is YSYEKL. The DNA for the CDR3 is TGCGCCAGCAGCCATGTAACGGGAAATAGCAATCAGCCCCAGCATTTT. Amino acids: CASSHVTGNSNQPQHF.

A note on this clonotype: The missing conserved phenylalanine or tryptophan at the end of this CDR3 makes a read error likely. This chain uses TRBV27 with TRBJ2-4, with D tentatively TRBD1 (6 bases). The DNA end lines up better with TRBJ2-7; the J call may be wrong. The CDR3 sequence is 15 residues long. Germline V gives CDR1 MNHEY, CDR2 SMNVEV (reference sequence). The CDR3 loop is CASSLEYRETYEQYL. The CDR3 DNA reads as TGTGCCAGCAGTTTAGAGTACAGGGAGACCTACGAGCAGTACCTC.

The rearrangement uses TRBV2 and TRBJ2-5; D uncertain. The end of the DNA fits TRBJ2-7 better, so the J call may be wrong. The germline gives CDR1 SNHLY, CDR2 FYNNEI. CDR3 length equals 10 residues. This chain's CDR3 is CATRPGEQYF. CDR3 nucleotides: TGTGCCACCAGACCAGGCGAGCAGTACTTC.

The table lists this clonotype with many counts. This chain connects TRBV5-5 to TRBJ2-1, with D possibly TRBD1 on 6 matching bases. V was shortened by 3 bases and J by 7 bases, with 11 bases between the two germline ends. Looked up from germline, CDR1 is SGHKS and CDR2 is YYEKEE (reference sequence). CDR3 length equals 13 residues. CDR3 nucleotide sequence: TGTGCCAGCAGCTCTCCCACAGGGAATGAGCAGTTCTTC. This translates into CASSSPTGNEQFF. Combining the CDR3 with reference TRBV5-5 and TRBJ2-1 gives the whole variable domain DAGVTQSPTHLIKTRGQQVTLRCSPISGHKSVSWYQQVLGQGPQFIFQYYEKEERGRGNFPDRFSARQFPNYSSELNVNALLLGDSALYLCASSSPTGNEQFFGPGTRLTVL.

This chain's CDR3 is CASSKFNFPPCKPSGRGYQETQYF. In DNA, the CDR3 is TGTGCCAGCAGCAAGTTTAATTTTCCACCCTGTAAGCCCAGTGGGAGGGGTTACCAAGAGACCCAGTACTTC. The chain joins TRBV21-1 to TRBJ2-5; the table's D call, TRBD2, was not checked against the DNA. TRBV21-1 is tagged as a pseudogene. CDR3 length: 24 amino acids.

The chain uses TRBV20-1 and TRBJ2-7; D may be TRBD1 (5 bases). The CDR3 runs to 14 residues. V was shortened by 6 bases and J by 2 bases, with 17 bases between the two germline ends. In germline, CDR1 is DFQATT, CDR2 SNEGSKA (reference sequence). CDR3 DNA sequence: TGCAGTGCCCAACCCGGACAATTTACCTACGAGCAGTACTTC. It encodes CSAQPGQFTYEQYF.

About this clonotype: This may arise from a read error, as a much more abundant clone is one base away. This chain joins TRBV25-1 and TRBJ2-5, with 11 bases that match TRBD1. CDR1 MGHDK and CDR2 SYGVNS come from the germline V gene. CDR3 length: 16 amino acids. In nucleotides, the CDR3 is TGTGCCAGCAGTAAACCGTATGGGACAGGGGGAGAGACCCGGTACTTC. It is translated as CASSKPYGTGGETRYF.

This clonotype was counted ten times or more. The chain recombines TRBV7-2 with TRBJ2-1; TRBD2 agrees at 10 bases. The CDR3 covers 15 residues. V was clipped by 5 bases and J by 6 bases; unmatched bases: 7. Germline V CDR1 and CDR2: SGHTA, FQGNSA. CDR3 region: CASSRISSGSNEQFF. Here the CDR3 DNA reads TGTGCCAGCAGCCGTATTTCTAGCGGGAGCAATGAGCAGTTCTTC. The complete variable domain, with remaining parts taken from reference TRBV7-2 and TRBJ2-1, reads GAGVSQSPSNKVTEKGKDVELRCDPISGHTALYWYRQSLGQGLEFLIYFQGNSAPDKSGLPSDRFSAERTGGSVSTLTIQRTQQEDSAVYLCASSRISSGSNEQFFGPGTRLTVL.

This clonotype came up a few times. The genes are TRBV6-6 and TRBJ2-7; D gene unclear. Germline loops: CDR1 MNHNY, CDR2 SVGAGI (reference sequence). Trimming shortened V by 2 bases and J by 0 bases, and 8 bases separated the two germline ends. The CDR3 spans 14 residues. The DNA for the CDR3 is TGTGCCAGCAGTTACGTACAAGACTCCTACGAGCAGTACTTC. Translation: CASSYVQDSYEQYF.

This clonotype has more than one count but fewer than ten. The gene calls are TRBV12-3 or TRBV12-4 and TRBJ1-4; D ambiguous. The germline V and J ends were trimmed by 6 bases and 8 bases, with 10 bases remaining between them. The length of the CDR3 is 12 residues. The CDR3 DNA follows: TGTGCCAGCAGCCTCCTCCGGGAAAAACTGTTTTTT. Translation: CASSLLREKLFF.

This clonotype occurred a few times. The J gene is TRBJ2-5, the V gene TRBV28, with 10 bases fitting TRBD1. The CDR3 length is 15 residues. V gave up 5 bases and J gave up 4 bases; unmatched junction bases: 7. The germline V gene encodes CDR1 MDHEN and CDR2 SYDVKM. CDR3 residues: CASSPDRGQGETQYF. CDR3 nucleotides: TGTGCCAGCAGTCCCGACAGGGGGCAGGGAGAGACCCAGTACTTC.

The chain recombines TRBV14 with TRBJ2-2; D not resolved. The CDR3 loop spans 17 amino acids. Germline lookup yields CDR1 SGHDN and CDR2 FVKESK. V shed 2 bases and J shed 0 bases, with 13 bases lying between them. The CDR3 DNA reads as TGTGCCAGCAGCCAACCGACTCCAGTTTCGAACACCGGGGAGCTGTTTTTT. This sequence encodes CASSQPTPVSNTGELFF.

This clonotype was seen a few times. The CDR3 nucleotides are TGTGCCAGCATCATAGGTTCGGGTCAGCCCCAGCATTTT. Amino acid sequence: CASIIGSGQPQHF. The V gene is TRBV12-3 or TRBV12-4, the J gene TRBJ1-5; D is ambiguous. The V end lost 7 bases, the J end lost 6 bases, and 13 bases lay between the germline ends. This CDR3 is built from 13 residues.